This is a list of T cell receptor beta chains from one sample in a study of CD8+ T cells in alopecia areata. Repertoires were generated with immunoSEQ multiplex PCR, while TCRdb's copy carries only in-frame clones and drops some. The table lists some 110,000 clones, approximately 52% of them singletons. This specimen was CD8+ T cells sorted from blood, taken at week 4, from a patient treated with tofacitinib. Receptor source: a human donor with alopecia areata. Both conserved end residues are part of each CDR3. A D gene is named only where the DNA matches it firmly. Expanded clones get a size class; other rows say once, few or many, or leave the size out.

d_call clone_size j_call v_call cdr3_aa cdr3_nt
- once TRBJ1-5 TRBV28 CASSWGGSAQPQHF TGTGCCAGCAGTTGGGGCGGCAGCGCCCAGCCCCAGCATTTT
- - TRBJ2-7 TRBV4-2 CASSQAVNEQYF TGTGCCAGCAGCCAAGCGGTCAACGAGCAGTACTTC
TRBD1 few TRBJ2-1 TRBV2 CASSEGEGAVNEQFF TGTGCCAGCAGTGAAGGAGAGGGGGCGGTCAATGAGCAGTTCTTC
TRBD2 - TRBJ2-5 TRBV30 CAWSATSGVETQYF TGTGCCTGGAGTGCGACTAGCGGGGTCGAGACCCAGTACTTC
- once TRBJ1-6 TRBV2 CASSERTFGTPLHF TGTGCCAGCAGTGAACGCACCTTTGGGACACCCCTCCACTTT
- few TRBJ1-1 TRBV11-2 CASSHMTEAFF TGTGCCAGCAGCCATATGACTGAAGCTTTCTTT
- - TRBJ1-4 TRBV6-6 CASSYSSGDGAEKLFF TGTGCCAGCAGTTACTCTTCAGGTGACGGCGCTGAAAAACTGTTTTTT
- - TRBJ1-6 TRBV7-8 CATHVGGTGHNSPLHF TGTGCCACTCACGTAGGGGGAACAGGGCACAATTCACCCCTCCACTTT
TRBD1 - TRBJ2-1 TRBV5-1 CASSTHRQGFYNEQFF TGCGCCAGCAGCACACACCGACAGGGGTTCTACAATGAGCAGTTCTTC
- - TRBJ2-3 TRBV5-6 CATASSTDTQYF TGTGCCACCGCCTCTAGCACAGATACGCAGTATTTT
- - TRBJ1-1 TRBV4-3 CASSQMSPNTEAFF TGCGCCAGCAGCCAAATGTCACCTAACACTGAAGCTTTCTTT
- - TRBJ2-2 TRBV29-1 CSGEADTGELFF TGCAGCGGGGAGGCCGACACCGGGGAGCTGTTTTTT
- - TRBJ2-7 TRBV30 CAWSPGTYEQYF TGTGCCTGGAGTCCAGGGACCTACGAGCAGTACTTC
- few TRBJ1-6 TRBV6-5 CASSYGNNSPLHF TGTGCCAGCAGTTACGGGAATAATTCACCCCTCCACTTT
- - TRBJ1-2 TRBV29-1 CSVEIPRAKGGGYTF TGCAGCGTTGAAATCCCCCGGGCCAAGGGGGGTGGCTACACCTTC
- - TRBJ2-7 TRBV29-1 CSVQTVPYEQYF TGCAGCGTCCAGACAGTACCCTACGAGCAGTACTTC
TRBD2 - TRBJ2-7 TRBV9 CASSPGGGPYEQYF TGTGCCAGCAGCCCAGGCGGGGGGCCCTACGAGCAGTACTTC
- once TRBJ2-7 TRBV30 CAWGTVTYEQYF TGTGCCTGGGGGACGGTTACCTACGAGCAGTACTTC
TRBD2 - TRBJ2-3 TRBV30 CAWRPGLAEDTQYF TGTGCCTGGAGGCCGGGACTAGCGGAAGATACGCAGTATTTT
- few TRBJ1-5 TRBV29-1 CSVLDGGNQPQHF TGCAGCGTCCTCGACGGAGGCAATCAGCCCCAGCATTTT
- - TRBJ2-5 TRBV30 CAWSFGAGETQYF -
- - TRBJ2-7 TRBV13 CASSLTRFAHEQYF TGTGCCAGCAGCTTAACCAGGTTTGCCCACGAGCAGTACTTC
- few TRBJ1-5 TRBV4-1 CASSQDFPGVSNQPQHF TGCGCCAGCAGCCAAGATTTCCCGGGGGTTAGCAATCAGCCCCAGCATTTT
- - TRBJ2-2 TRBV29-1 CSVRTSGGELFF TGCAGCGTTCGAACGAGCGGCGGGGAGCTGTTTTTT
- - TRBJ2-7 TRBV6-1 CASSEPGSYEQYF TGTGCCAGCAGTGAACCCGGCTCCTACGAGCAGTACTTC
- - TRBJ2-7 TRBV6-1 CASSEPQFYEQYF TGTGCCAGCAGTGAACCCCAATTCTACGAGCAGTACTTC
- - TRBJ1-2 TRBV27 CASSRGKLDGYTF TGTGCCAGCAGCCGAGGGAAACTGGATGGCTACACCTTC
- - TRBJ1-2 TRBV5-1 CASSWTVANYGYTF TGCGCCAGCAGCTGGACAGTCGCTAACTATGGCTACACCTTC
- - TRBJ1-1 TRBV7-9 CASSPTGSSEAFF TGTGCCAGCAGCCCTACAGGGAGTTCTGAAGCTTTCTTT
- few TRBJ1-1 TRBV29-1 CSVKYTEAFF TGCAGCGTTAAATACACTGAAGCTTTCTTT
- - TRBJ2-5 TRBV6-1 CASSPPDLQETQYF TGTGCCAGCAGTCCTCCGGACCTCCAAGAGACCCAGTACTTC
- few TRBJ1-1 TRBV29-1 CSAQGSGGAFF TGCAGCGCGCAGGGGTCTGGGGGGGCTTTCTTT
TRBD1 - TRBJ2-5 TRBV5-4 CASSLFGTGQETQYF TGTGCCAGCAGTCTCTTCGGGACAGGACAAGAGACCCAGTACTTC
- few TRBJ2-7 TRBV30 CASSGIGYEQYF TGTGCCTCCTCGGGAATAGGCTACGAGCAGTACTTC
TRBD2 - TRBJ2-7 TRBV13 CASSLGTSQGEQYF TGTGCCAGCAGCTTAGGGACTAGCCAAGGAGAGCAGTACTTC
- - TRBJ2-5 TRBV14 CASSPGTAKETQYF TGTGCCAGCAGCCCGGGGACGGCGAAGGAGACCCAGTACTTC
- once TRBJ2-3 TRBV29-1 CSVVKSDTQYF TGCAGCGTCGTTAAGTCAGATACGCAGTATTTT
- - TRBJ2-1 TRBV2 CASSEGGFNEQFF TGTGCCAGCAGTGAAGGGGGGTTCAATGAGCAGTTCTTC
- - TRBJ2-5 TRBV5-6 CASSPNQETQYF TGTGCCAGCAGCCCTAATCAAGAGACCCAGTACTTC
- - TRBJ1-1 TRBV21-1 CASSKGTELNTEAFF TGTGCCAGCAGCAAGGGGACGGAACTCAACACTGAAGCTTTCTTT